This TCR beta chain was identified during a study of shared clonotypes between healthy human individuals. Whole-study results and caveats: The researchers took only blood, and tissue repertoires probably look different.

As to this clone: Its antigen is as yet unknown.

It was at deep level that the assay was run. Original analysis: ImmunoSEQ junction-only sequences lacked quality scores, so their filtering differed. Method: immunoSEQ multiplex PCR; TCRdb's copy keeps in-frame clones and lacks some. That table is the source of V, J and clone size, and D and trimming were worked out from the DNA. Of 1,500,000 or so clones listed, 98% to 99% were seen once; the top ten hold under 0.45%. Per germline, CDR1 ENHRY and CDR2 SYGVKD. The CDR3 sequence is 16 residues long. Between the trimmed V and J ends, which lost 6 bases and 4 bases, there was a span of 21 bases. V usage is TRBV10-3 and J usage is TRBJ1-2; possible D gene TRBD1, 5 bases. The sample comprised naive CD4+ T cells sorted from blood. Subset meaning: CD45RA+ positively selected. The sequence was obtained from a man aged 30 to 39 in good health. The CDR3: CAIRLAGTGLSYGYTF. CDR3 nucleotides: TGTGCCATCAGGCTCGCCGGGACCGGACTCTCCTATGGCTACACCTTC.